This T cell receptor beta chain was sequenced for a study of blood T cell repertoires in COVID-19. At the level of the study: From T cells, B-cell-depleted T cells, or PBMCs came the material, which was cDNA or gDNA.

Germline values: CDR1 MNHNS, CDR2 SASEGT. Trimming pared 3 bases from V and 0 bases from J, leaving 9 bases between. The CDR3 covers 14 residues. In the authors' workflow: Nucleated cell number was recorded as an estimate derived from reference gene primer amplification. Assay: immunoSEQ multiplex PCR; the TCRdb copy retains only in-frame clones and omits some. V, J and clone size were drawn from that table, and D and trimming were deduced from the DNA. The data hold under 250,000 clones, with about 82% observed a single time. The chain joins TRBV6-1 to TRBJ2-7; D may be TRBD1 (6 bases). Material for sequencing was peripheral blood. This TCR derives from a woman of 80 years or more with COVID-19, enrolled during active disease. CDR3 sequence (DNA): TGTGCCAGCAGTGACCCCAGGGGCTCCTACGAGCAGTACTTC. This translates into CASSDPRGSYEQYF.